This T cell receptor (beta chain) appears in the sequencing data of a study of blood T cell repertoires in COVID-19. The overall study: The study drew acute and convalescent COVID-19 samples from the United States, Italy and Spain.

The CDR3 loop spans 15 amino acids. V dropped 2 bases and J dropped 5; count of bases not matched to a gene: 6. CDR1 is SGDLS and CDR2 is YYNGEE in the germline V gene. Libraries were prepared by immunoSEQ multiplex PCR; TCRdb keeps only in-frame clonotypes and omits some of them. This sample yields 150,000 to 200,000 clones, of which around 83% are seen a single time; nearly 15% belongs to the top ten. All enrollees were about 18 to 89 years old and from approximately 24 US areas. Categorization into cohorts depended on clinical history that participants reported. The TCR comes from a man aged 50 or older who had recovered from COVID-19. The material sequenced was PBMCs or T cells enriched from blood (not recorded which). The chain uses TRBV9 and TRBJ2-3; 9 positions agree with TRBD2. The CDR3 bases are TGTGCCAGCAGCGTTGCGGGGGGGCCGATAGATACGCAGTATTTT. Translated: CASSVAGGPIDTQYF.